These 30 T cell receptor beta chains were all obtained from the same sample, sequenced in a study of T-cell memory formation after mild COVID-19. One entry per CDR3 protein results from TCRdb running MiXCR on the 5' RACE reads. The repertoire has about 110,000 distinct CDR3 sequences, 15% to 20% of them found once; the top ten carry approximately 5.5%. The specimen was PBMCs or a T cell subset sorted from them (not recorded which). The origin of the receptors is a man between 18 and 35 years old who had mild COVID-19 (a few samples of this study predate the infection). Cell type and time point are not known.

This clonotype was picked up a small number of times. This chain connects TRBV29-1 to TRBJ1-1; 9 bases are shared with TRBD1. This CDR3 has 12 residues. Per the germline V gene, CDR1 is SQVTM and CDR2 is ANQGSEA. V shed 5 bases, J shed 11 bases, and the junction held 9 bases outside the gene matches. CDR3 bases: TGCAGCGTTTCGGGACAGGGACCCGGGGCTTTCTTT. It translates to CSVSGQGPGAFF.

V usage is TRBV27 and J usage is TRBJ2-1; 7 bases line up with TRBD2. The junction had 18 bases not matched to a gene; V was cut back by 4 bases and J by 9 bases. Germline V lookup: CDR1 MNHEY, CDR2 SMNVEV (reference sequence). This CDR3 has 17 residues. Here the CDR3 reads CASSSGGGFPGVAEQFF. The CDR3 DNA is TGTGCCAGCAGTTCGGGGGGAGGATTCCCGGGCGTCGCTGAGCAGTTCTTC.

In its sample, this clonotype was seen a few times. V gene TRBV21-1 combines with J gene TRBJ1-2. TRBV21-1 is shown as a pseudogene. The CDR3 sequence is 17 residues long. Written as DNA, the CDR3 is TGTGCCAGCAGCAAAGGAGTGGTTCGCCACTTTAACTATGGCTACACCTTC. Protein sequence: CASSKGVVRHFNYGYTF.

The chain uses TRBV11-1 and TRBJ1-1; D is perhaps TRBD1 (5 bases). Trimming removed 5 bases at V and 11 bases at J, with 12 bases between. CDR3 length equals 11 residues. Germline V CDR1 and CDR2: SGHAT, FQDESV (reference sequence). CDR3 in amino acids: CASSGGTLAFF. DNA of the CDR3: TGTGCCAGCAGCGGTGGGACTCTGGCTTTCTTT.

This clonotype turned up a few times. The chain links TRBV7-7 to TRBJ2-1, with 15 nucleotides matching TRBD2. Looked up from germline, CDR1 is SSHAT and CDR2 is FNYEAQ (reference sequence). V gave up 1 base and J gave up 9 bases; unmatched junction bases: 7. The CDR3 loop spans 17 amino acids. In DNA form, the CDR3 reads TGTGCCAGCAGCTTAGGCCCGGGACTAGCGGGGGGAGGTGAGCAGTTCTTC. It encodes CASSLGPGLAGGGEQFF.

V gene TRBV7-2 combines with J gene TRBJ2-1; no reliable D call. CDR3 length: 13 residues. Germline V gene sequence: CDR1 SGHTA, CDR2 FQGNSA. V lost 2 bases and J 6 bases, leaving 8 bases between the germline ends. The CDR3 DNA reads TGTGCCAGCAGCTTATCATGGGGCAATGAGCAGTTCTTC. Translating it yields CASSLSWGNEQFF.

Many counts were recorded for this clonotype. J is TRBJ1-1 and V is TRBV6-5; D gene uncertain. CDR1 is MNHEY, CDR2 SVGAGI, per germline. This CDR3 has 14 residues. Between the trimmed V and J ends, which lost 4 bases and 1 base, there was a span of 10 bases. In nucleotides, the CDR3 is TGTGCCAGCAGTTCCAACCGTAGGAACACTGAAGCTTTCTTT. Translation: CASSSNRRNTEAFF.

The V call is TRBV5-1, the J call TRBJ2-2, with 10 bases lining up with TRBD2. Per the germline V gene, CDR1 is SGHRS and CDR2 is YFSETQ. J was trimmed by 2 bases and V by 1 base; bases with no gene match: 5. The CDR3 covers 17 residues. CDR3 nucleotide sequence: TGCGCCAGCAGCTTGTTCTCTAGCGGGGGTAACACCGGGGAGCTGTTTTTT. This codes for CASSLFSSGGNTGELFF.

This clonotype turned up a few times. The V and J genes are TRBV12-3 or TRBV12-4 and TRBJ1-6, with D perhaps matching TRBD1 (5 bases). The V end lost 8 bases, the J end lost 10 bases, and 12 bases lay between the germline ends. This CDR3 contains 12 residues. CDR3 coding DNA: TGTGCCAGCGGCAGGGAGGGGTCACCCCTCCACTTT. Amino acid sequence: CASGREGSPLHF.

This clonotype was picked up many times. The CDR3 sequence: CASMSNQPQHF. CDR3 nucleotides: TGTGCCAGCATGAGCAATCAGCCCCAGCATTTT. This chain joins TRBV12-3 or TRBV12-4 and TRBJ1-5, with D unresolved. V was cut by 7 bases and J by 1 base, with 2 bases left in between. The CDR3 runs 11 residues.

The sample holds a few counts of this clonotype. V usage is TRBV4-1 and J usage is TRBJ2-2; D call uncertain. CDR3 size: 14 residues. The ends were cut back, 6 bases at V and 0 bases at J, with 8 bases in the middle. Germline-derived CDR1 and CDR2 are MGHRA and YSYEKL. CDR3 bases: TGCGCCAGCAGACACAACACGAACACCGGGGAGCTGTTTTTT. This gives the protein CASRHNTNTGELFF.

Ten or more counts support this clonotype. The chain carries TRBV4-3 and TRBJ2-1, with TRBD1 matching 9 bases. The CDR3 consists of 16 residues. Germline V gives CDR1 LGHNA, CDR2 YSLEER. J was trimmed by 4 bases and V by 4 bases; bases with no gene match: 8. The CDR3 sequence: CASSPSGQGPYNEQFF. The CDR3 nucleotides read TGCGCCAGCAGCCCCTCCGGACAGGGGCCTTACAATGAGCAGTTCTTC.

This clonotype came up many times. The V call is TRBV5-1, the J call TRBJ1-1, with D unclear. Trimming pared 7 bases from V and 4 bases from J, leaving 17 bases between. CDR1 and CDR2 from the germline V gene are SGHRS and YFSETQ. The CDR3 has 14 amino acids. The CDR3 region has the DNA TGCGCCAGCGATCTCATAAGTCCCAGCACTGAAGCTTTCTTT. This codes for CASDLISPSTEAFF.

This clonotype turned up a few times. In DNA form, the CDR3 reads TGTGCCAGCAGCCAAGATCCGGGACGCGGGGAAGAGACCCAGTACTTC. Translation: CASSQDPGRGEETQYF. This chain joins TRBV4-2 and TRBJ2-5; perhaps TRBD2 as D (6 bases). Germline V gives CDR1 LGHNA, CDR2 YNFKEQ. The germline V and J ends were trimmed by 0 bases and 3 bases, with 14 bases remaining between them. The CDR3 spans 16 residues.

This clonotype came up a few times. This sequence joins TRBV7-6 and TRBJ2-3; tentatively, D is TRBD2 (6 bases). The V end was cut by 4 bases, the J end by 0 bases, with 20 bases between. The CDR3 extends over 18 amino acids. Germline values: CDR1 SGHVS, CDR2 FNYEAQ. CDR3 sequence (DNA): TGTGCCAGCAGCTCACGCCTGCGGGATTCGATTAGCACAGATACGCAGTATTTT. This codes for CASSSRLRDSISTDTQYF.

This clonotype was seen a few times. Mismatch with germline at one junction end may stem from a read error. The chain couples TRBV3-1 to TRBJ2-5; 15 positions match TRBD2. This CDR3 contains 18 residues. The germline V gene has CDR1 LGHDT and CDR2 YNNKEL (reference sequence). The CDR3 sequence is CASSHVGTSGGPQGTQYF. In DNA form, the CDR3 reads TGTGCCAGCAGCCATGTCGGGACTAGCGGGGGGCCTCAAGGGACCCAGTACTTC.

This clonotype occurred a few times. The V and J genes are TRBV5-1 and TRBJ2-5; 9 bases fit TRBD1. Germline V gene sequence: CDR1 SGHRS, CDR2 YFSETQ. The CDR3 spans 14 residues. V dropped 4 bases and J dropped 5; count of bases not matched to a gene: 6. The chain's CDR3 is CASSRGQGTETQYF. CDR3 DNA sequence: TGCGCCAGCAGCCGGGGACAGGGCACGGAGACCCAGTACTTC.

In its sample, this clonotype was seen a few times. The CDR3 DNA sequence: TGTGCCAGCAGTTTACGGCAGGCTTACACAGATACGCAGTATTTT. This sequence encodes CASSLRQAYTDTQYF. The genes are TRBV12-3 or TRBV12-4 and TRBJ2-3; no clear D. Trimming left V 2 bases short and J 2 bases short, with 11 bases between. This CDR3 comprises 15 residues.

The J gene is TRBJ2-3, the V gene TRBV5-1; 7 nucleotides align to TRBD2. V lost 0 bases, J lost 5 bases, and 3 bases stayed unmatched. This CDR3 is built from 14 residues. Germline assignment: CDR1 SGHRS and CDR2 YFSETQ. DNA for the CDR3: TGCGCCAGCAGCTTGGAAGCGGGGATAGATACGCAGTATTTT. Its protein is CASSLEAGIDTQYF. The whole variable domain, filled in from reference TRBV5-1 and TRBJ2-3, reads KAGVTQTPRYLIKTRGQQVTLSCSPISGHRSVSWYQQTPGQGLQFLFEYFSETQRNKGNFPGRFSGRQFSNSRSEMNVSTLELGDSALYLCASSLEAGIDTQYFGPGTRLTVL.

Only a few counts were recorded for this clonotype. The rearrangement uses TRBV5-6 and TRBJ1-6; the D gene is possibly TRBD1 (6 bases). The CDR3 has 15 amino acids. The V end was cut by 3 bases, the J end by 7 bases, with 14 bases between. CDR1 and CDR2 (germline): SGHDT, YYEEEE. The CDR3 reads CASSSSDSWNSPLHF. The CDR3 nucleotides read TGTGCCAGCAGCTCGTCGGACAGCTGGAATTCACCCCTCCACTTT.

A few counts support this clonotype. The V call is TRBV20-1, the J call TRBJ2-1; 8 bases align to TRBD2. Looked up from germline, CDR1 is DFQATT and CDR2 is SNEGSKA (reference sequence). The length of the CDR3 is 14 residues. The V and J ends lost 5 bases and 5 bases, in that order; junction bases with no gene match: 8. The CDR3 DNA reads TGCAGTGCTGGCCGGCGGGGGGTCCACAATGAGCAGTTCTTC. Translated: CSAGRRGVHNEQFF.

The chain is built from TRBV18 and TRBJ1-6, with D maybe TRBD1 (5 bases). V was trimmed by 6 bases and J by 8 bases, leaving 14 bases between them. This CDR3 is built from 14 residues. Germline V gene data show CDR1 as KGHSH and CDR2 as LQKENI. The CDR3 region has the DNA TGTGCCAGCTCGGGGCCAGACAAGGATTCACCCCTCCACTTT. This gives the protein CASSGPDKDSPLHF.

Many counts were recorded for this clonotype. V is TRBV6-6 and J is TRBJ1-2; D gene ambiguous. The CDR3 covers 13 residues. Germline CDR1 reads MNHNY; CDR2 reads SVGAGI (reference sequence). The V gene lost 4 bases and the J gene lost 0 bases, with 6 bases spanning the gap. In nucleotides, the CDR3 is TGTGCCAGCAGTTTCGGGACTAACTATGGCTACACCTTC. This codes for CASSFGTNYGYTF.

Concerning this clonotype itself: This may come from a read error, since a much larger clone is one base off. The chain links TRBV5-1 to TRBJ1-1; D not certain. This CDR3 has 14 residues. Germline-derived CDR1 and CDR2 are SGHRS and YFSETQ. The CDR3 nucleotides are TGCGCCAGCAGCTTGGGACCTCTCAACACTGAAGCTTCCTTT. Its translation: CASSLGPLNTEASF.

A few counts support this clonotype. The gene calls are TRBV5-5 and TRBJ1-1; tentatively, D is TRBD1 (5 bases). The V gene lost 0 bases and the J gene lost 10 bases, with 13 bases spanning the gap. CDR1 and CDR2 (germline): SGHKS, YYEKEE (reference sequence). The CDR3 totals 13 residues. The CDR3 DNA is TGTGCCAGCAGCTTGGAATGGGGAGGGGTAGCTTTCTTT. Its protein product is CASSLEWGGVAFF.

In this sample, this clonotype turned up many times. V usage is TRBV12-3 or TRBV12-4 and J usage is TRBJ2-3; D is unclear. Trimming removed 5 bases from V and 6 bases from J, with 18 bases in between. This CDR3 has 15 residues. CDR3 amino acids: CASSPSSTSSDTQYF. Here the CDR3 DNA reads TGTGCCAGCAGTCCTAGTAGCACCTCCTCGGATACGCAGTATTTT.

The chain joins TRBV28 to TRBJ2-3; 8 positions agree with TRBD2. The CDR3 has 14 residues. J was trimmed by 4 bases and V by 11 bases; bases with no gene match: 11. Germline V gives CDR1 MDHEN, CDR2 SYDVKM. CDR3 in DNA: TGTGCCCCGGGGGGGCCCTCGAGGGCAGATACGCAGTATTTT. Its translation is CAPGGPSRADTQYF.

This clonotype came up a few times. This chain's CDR3 is CASSPRGRGNMDGYTF. The CDR3 DNA reads TGTGCCAGCAGTCCTAGAGGCAGGGGGAATATGGATGGCTACACCTTC. The V call is TRBV12-3 or TRBV12-4, the J call TRBJ1-2; 7 bases line up with TRBD1. V dropped 5 bases and J dropped 6; count of bases not matched to a gene: 15. The CDR3 is 16 amino acids.

This clonotype has ten or more counts. The gene calls are TRBV6-5 and TRBJ2-2, with unresolved D. Germline-derived CDR1 and CDR2 are MNHEY and SVGAGI. The CDR3 consists of 15 residues. The V end was cut by 1 base, the J end by 4 bases, with 10 bases between. In DNA, the CDR3 is TGTGCCAGCAGTTACTTGCGGACCTCCACCGGGGAGCTGTTTTTT. As protein: CASSYLRTSTGELFF.

This clonotype was recorded a few times. J is TRBJ2-5 and V is TRBV10-2; D is perhaps TRBD1 or TRBD2 (5 bases each). This CDR3 spans 13 amino acids. With 5 bases removed from V and 4 bases from J, the gap between germline ends came to 11 bases. CDR1 and CDR2 (germline): WSHSY, SAAADI. The DNA of the CDR3 is TGCGCCAGCAGTCTCTGGGACCCAGAGACCCAGTACTTC. It yields the protein CASSLWDPETQYF.